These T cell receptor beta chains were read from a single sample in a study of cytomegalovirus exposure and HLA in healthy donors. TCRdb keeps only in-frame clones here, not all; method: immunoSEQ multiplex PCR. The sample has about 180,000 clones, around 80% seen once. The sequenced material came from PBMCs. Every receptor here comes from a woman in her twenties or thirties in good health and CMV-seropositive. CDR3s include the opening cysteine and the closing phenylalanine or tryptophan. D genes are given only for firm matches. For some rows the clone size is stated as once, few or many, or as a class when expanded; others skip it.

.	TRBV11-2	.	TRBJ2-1	TGTGCCAGCGCCCCGAGTTACAATGAGCAGTTCTTC	CASAPSYNEQFF
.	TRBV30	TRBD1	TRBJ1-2	TGTGCCTGGACCGGGACAGGGTTCTTCTATGGCTACACCTTC	CAWTGTGFFYGYTF
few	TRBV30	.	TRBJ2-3	TGTGCCTACCAAGGGGCTAGCACAGATACGCAGTATTTT	CAYQGASTDTQYF
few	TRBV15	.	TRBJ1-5	TGTGCCACCAGCAGAGATTGGGGCCCTCAGCCCCAGCATTTT	CATSRDWGPQPQHF
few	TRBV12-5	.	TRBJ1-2	TGTGCTAGTGAGCGGGGTGGCTACACCTTC	CASERGGYTF
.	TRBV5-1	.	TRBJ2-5	TGCGCCAGCAGCCCCATGACAGGCCCCCAAGAGACCCAGTACTTC	CASSPMTGPQETQYF
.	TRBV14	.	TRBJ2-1	TGTGCCAGCAGCCCAGACAGCTACAATGAGCAGTTCTTC	CASSPDSYNEQFF
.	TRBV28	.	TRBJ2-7	TGTGCCAGCAGTGTCCGACTGGCCTCCTACGAGCAGTACTTC	CASSVRLASYEQYF
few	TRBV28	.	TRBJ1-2	TGTGCCAGCAGTCTCCCTCGAGAATACTATGGCTACACCTTC	CASSLPREYYGYTF
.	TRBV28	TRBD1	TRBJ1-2	TGTGCCAGCAGTCGACAGGGTAACTATGGCTACACCTTC	CASSRQGNYGYTF
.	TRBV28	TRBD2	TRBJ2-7	TGTGCCAGCAGGCCGGGACTAGCGGTCTACGAGCAGTACTTC	CASRPGLAVYEQYF
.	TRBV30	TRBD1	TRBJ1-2	TGTGCCTGGACCTTAGACAGGGGGAAGAACTATGGCTACACCTTC	CAWTLDRGKNYGYTF
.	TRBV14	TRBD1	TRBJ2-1	TGTGCCAGCAGCCGATTGACAGGGGCCTACAATGAGCAGTTCTTC	CASSRLTGAYNEQFF
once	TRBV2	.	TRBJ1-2	TGTGCCAGCAGTGGGAGGGGTAGAGGGGTCAATAACTATGGCTACACCTTC	CASSGRGRGVNNYGYTF
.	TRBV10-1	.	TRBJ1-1	TGCGCCAGCAGTGATTCGGTGAACACTGAAGCTTTCTTT	CASSDSVNTEAFF
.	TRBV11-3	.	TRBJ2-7	TGTGCCAGCAGCTCCCCCCCCTCCTTTGGCGAGGACGAGCAGTACTTC	CASSSPPSFGEDEQYF
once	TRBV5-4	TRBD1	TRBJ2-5	TGTGCCAGCAGCCCCGACAGGGCCCTCCAAGAGACCCAGTACTTC	CASSPDRALQETQYF
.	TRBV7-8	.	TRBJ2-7	TGTGCCAGCAGCTTAAGCCTCTACGAGCAGTACTTC	CASSLSLYEQYF
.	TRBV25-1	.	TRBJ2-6	TGTGCCAGCAGTGAAGGGGGCAGGGGCTCTGGGGCCAACGTCCTGACTTTC	CASSEGGRGSGANVLTF
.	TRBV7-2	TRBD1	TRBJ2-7	TGTGCCAGCAGCTGGTACCGGGACAGGGGCGCCTACGAGCAGTACTTC	CASSWYRDRGAYEQYF
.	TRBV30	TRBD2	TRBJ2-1	TGTGCCTGGAGTACGGGACTAGTACTTGAGCAGTTCTTC	CAWSTGLVLEQFF
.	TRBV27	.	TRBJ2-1	TGTGCCAGCAGGCTCCGGGATAGAGCAGACGGTGAGCAGTTCTTC	CASRLRDRADGEQFF
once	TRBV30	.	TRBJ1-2	TGTGCCGAGGACACTATTGCCTATGGCTACACCTTC	CAEDTIAYGYTF
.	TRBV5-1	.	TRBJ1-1	TGCGCCAGCAGCTTGGCTGCAGGGGTGAACACTGAAGCTTTCTTT	CASSLAAGVNTEAFF
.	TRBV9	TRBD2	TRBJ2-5	TGTGCCAGCAGCGCCCGATTAGCGGGAGGCCAAGAGACCCAGTACTTC	CASSARLAGGQETQYF
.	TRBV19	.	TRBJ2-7	TGTGCCAGTAGTACCCCGCCTACCTACGAGCAGTACTTC	CASSTPPTYEQYF
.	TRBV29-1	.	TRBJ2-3	TGCAGCGTCCAAACCGGGTTCATGGGAGATACGCAGTATTTT	CSVQTGFMGDTQYF
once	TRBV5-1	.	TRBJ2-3	TGCGCCAGCAGCTTGGGGGGAACGACAGATAGCACAGATACGCAGTATTTT	CASSLGGTTDSTDTQYF
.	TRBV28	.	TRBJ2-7	TGTGCCAGCAGTTTCTACCCCGGGGCCTACGAGCAGTACTTC	CASSFYPGAYEQYF
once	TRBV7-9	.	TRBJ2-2	TGTGCCAGCAGCTTAGCGGGAGAGAACACCGGGGAGCTGTTTTTT	CASSLAGENTGELFF
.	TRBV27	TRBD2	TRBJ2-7	TGTGCCAGCAGTCCCGAGACTAGCGCGGTCTACGAGCAGTACTTC	CASSPETSAVYEQYF
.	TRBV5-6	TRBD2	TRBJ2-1	TGTGCCAGCAGCCCGTTTGGGACTAGCGGGATTTACTCCTACAATGAGCAGTTCTTC	CASSPFGTSGIYSYNEQFF
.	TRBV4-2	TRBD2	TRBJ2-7	TGTGCCAGCAGCCAAGGACTAGCGGGACCCTACGAGCAGTACTTC	CASSQGLAGPYEQYF
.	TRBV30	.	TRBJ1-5	TGTGCCTGGAGTGGGGGAGACAATCAGCCCCAGCATTTT	CAWSGGDNQPQHF
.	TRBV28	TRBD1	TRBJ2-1	TGTGCCAGCAGCCGACCGGGACAGCTTTACGATGAGCAGTTCTTC	CASSRPGQLYDEQFF
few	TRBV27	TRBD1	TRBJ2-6	TGTGCCAGCAGTTTCCAGACCGGGACAGCCACATTCAAAGGGGCCAACGTCCTGACTTTC	CASSFQTGTATFKGANVLTF
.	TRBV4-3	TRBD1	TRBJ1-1	TGCGCCAGCAGCCAAGTCCGACAGGGGGGGGGAGAAGCTTTCTTT	CASSQVRQGGGEAFF
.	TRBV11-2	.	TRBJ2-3	TGTGCCAGCAGCTCCCCAGCGAGCGGGCCTTGGGTAGATACGCAGTATTTT	CASSSPASGPWVDTQYF
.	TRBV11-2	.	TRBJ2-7	TGTGCCAGCAGCCCCCAGGTGAACGAGCAGTACTTC	CASSPQVNEQYF
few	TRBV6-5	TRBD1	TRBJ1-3	TGTGCCAGTACAGGGGCCGGAAACACCATATATTTT	CASTGAGNTIYF
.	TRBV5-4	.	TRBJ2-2	TGTGCCAGCAGCTTCACGCGTACGAACACCGGGGAGCTGTTTTTT	CASSFTRTNTGELFF
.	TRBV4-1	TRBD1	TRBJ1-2	TGCGCCAGCAGCCAAGCCAAAAGGGGGCAGTTTAACTATGGCTACACCTTC	CASSQAKRGQFNYGYTF
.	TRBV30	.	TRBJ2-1	TGTGCCTGGAGTGCATGGGGGGAGAGCTCCTACAATGAGCAGTTCTTC	CAWSAWGESSYNEQFF
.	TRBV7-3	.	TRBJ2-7	TGTGCCAGCAGCCCGCAACCAAACAGCGAGCAGTACTTC	CASSPQPNSEQYF
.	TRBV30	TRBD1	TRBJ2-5	TGTGCCTGGAGTCGGGGACAGGTACAAGAGACCCAGTACTTC	CAWSRGQVQETQYF
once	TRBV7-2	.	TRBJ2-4	TGTGCCAGCAGCTTAAGGGCCACTAGCAACATTCAGTACTTC	CASSLRATSNIQYF
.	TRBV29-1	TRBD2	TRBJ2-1	TGCAGCGTAGCTAGCGGGTTGAGCTCCTACAATGAGCAGTTCTTC	CSVASGLSSYNEQFF
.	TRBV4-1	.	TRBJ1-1	TGCGCCAGCAGCCAAGCCCGGGCAGGGGCCTTGAACACTGAAGCTTTCTTT	CASSQARAGALNTEAFF
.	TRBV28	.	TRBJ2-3	TGTGCCAGCAGTTCCGAGGGCCCAGATACGCAGTATTTT	CASSSEGPDTQYF
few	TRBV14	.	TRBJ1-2	TGTGCCAGCAGCGAGGGACTGACCATCTCGGGCTACACCTTC	CASSEGLTISGYTF
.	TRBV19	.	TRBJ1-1	TGTGCCAGTAGTATGGGAGTTGCTGAAGCTTTCTTT	CASSMGVAEAFF
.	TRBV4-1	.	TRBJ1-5	TGCGCCAGCAGCCAAGGGGGAACAGGGATAAATCAGCCCCAGCATTTT	CASSQGGTGINQPQHF
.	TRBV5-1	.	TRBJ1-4	TGCGCCAGCAGCTTAAGGGGCCCCGGGCGGGAAAAACTGTTTTTT	CASSLRGPGREKLFF
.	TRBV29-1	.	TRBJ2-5	TGCAGCGCCGCGACCGGGAGCCAAGAGACCCAGTACTTC	CSAATGSQETQYF
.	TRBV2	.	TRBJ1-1	TGTGCCAGCAGTGAAGATCAGGGGTGGATGAACACTGAAGCTTTCTTT	CASSEDQGWMNTEAFF
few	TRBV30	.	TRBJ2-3	TGTGCCTGGAGTGTACCAGGCCAACAGGGTATTGGGGCCACGCAGTATTTT	CAWSVPGQQGIGATQYF
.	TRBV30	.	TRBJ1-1	TGTGCCTGGATTAAATCAGGGACACCGGATGTGGAGGCTTTCTTT	CAWIKSGTPDVEAFF
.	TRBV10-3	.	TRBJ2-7	TGTGCCATCAGTGAGCCCGGAGGACCCTCCTACGAGCAGTACTTC	CAISEPGGPSYEQYF
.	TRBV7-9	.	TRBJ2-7	TGTGCCAGCAGCCTTGCTGGGCTAGCAGGCTACGAGCAGTACTTC	CASSLAGLAGYEQYF